This T cell receptor (beta chain) was sequenced during a study of blood T cell repertoires in COVID-19. Looking at the study overall: Samples came from the United States, Italy and Spain, spanning acute and convalescent COVID-19. From T cells, B-cell-depleted T cells, or PBMCs came the material, which was cDNA or gDNA.

Some clones are missing from TCRdb's copy, which holds only in-frame ones; the method was immunoSEQ multiplex PCR. This sample yields 100,000 to 150,000 clones, of which approximately 81% are seen a single time; about 39% belongs to the top ten. This CDR3 is built from 15 residues. V lost 6 bases and J lost 6; bases outside the gene matches: 6. In germline, CDR1 is MNHEY, CDR2 SVGAGI. This sequence originates from a man between 40 and 49 years old with active or convalescent COVID-19. V is TRBV6-5 and J is TRBJ2-5, with 14 bases lining up with TRBD2. The sequenced material came from peripheral blood. CDR3 sequence reads: CASSPGLAGVKTQYF. The CDR3 DNA sequence: TGTGCCAGCAGCCCGGGACTAGCGGGAGTAAAGACCCAGTACTTC.